Listed below are T cell receptor beta chains from one sample, sequenced in a study of T cells in Graves' hyperthyroidism and ophthalmopathy. TCRdb re-derived calls from the multiplex PCR reads in MiXCR, one entry per CDR3 protein. This table holds 200,000 to 300,000 distinct CDR3 sequences, 16% found once. The sequenced sample was blood. The receptor source for this set is a woman between 18 and 30 years old with Graves' ophthalmopathy. The CDR3 runs from the conserved cysteine through the conserved F or W. The D gene is left open where the match is weak. The listing skips clone size in some rows; elsewhere it reads once, few, many or a size class.

J,V,D,size,CDR3,DNA
TRBJ2-3,TRBV4-1,TRBD2,few,CASSEAGPGLGQYF,TGCGCCAGCAGCGAAGCGGGACCCGGGCTGGGGCAGTATTTT
TRBJ1-5,TRBV19,TRBD1,many,CASSMDRAFNQPQHF,TGTGCCAGTAGTATGGACAGGGCCTTCAATCAGCCCCAGCATTTT
TRBJ1-1,TRBV12-3/TRBV12-4,TRBD1,many,CASSRPGQGNTEAFF,TGTGCCAGCAGCCGACCGGGACAGGGGAACACTGAAGCTTTCTTT
TRBJ2-5,TRBV20-1,TRBD2,many,CSAPDWRLAGGVLETQYF,TGCAGTGCTCCCGACTGGCGGCTAGCGGGTGGGGTTTTAGAGACCCAGTACTTC
TRBJ2-7,TRBV18,TRBD1,many,CASSQTGSSSYEQYF,TGTGCCAGCTCACAGACAGGGTCGTCATCCTACGAGCAGTACTTC
TRBJ2-3,TRBV20-1,NA,many,CSAPETGFYTDTQYF,TGCAGTGCTCCCGAGACAGGCTTTTACACAGATACGCAGTATTTT
TRBJ2-7,TRBV2,TRBD2,NA,CASSWTSGDTYEQYF,TGTGCCAGCAGCTGGACTAGCGGGGATACTTACGAGCAGTACTTC
TRBJ2-3,TRBV24-1,NA,many,CATSGGVRTDTQYF,TGTGCCACCAGTGGGGGGGTACGCACAGATACGCAGTATTTT
TRBJ2-7,TRBV10-3,NA,NA,CAISPAGRSYEQYF,TGTGCCATCAGTCCGGCGGGAAGATCCTACGAGCAGTACTTC
TRBJ2-7,TRBV10-3,NA,many,CAISAKGGISYEQYF,TGTGCCATCAGTGCGAAAGGGGGAATCTCCTACGAGCAGTACTTC
TRBJ2-3,TRBV11-1,NA,many,CASSFSSYTQYF,TGTGCCAGCAGCTTTTCATCGTATACGCAGTATTTT
TRBJ1-2,TRBV12-3/TRBV12-4,NA,many,CASSLNGGYTF,TGTGCCAGCAGTCTAAACGGAGGCTACACCTTC
TRBJ2-7,TRBV28,NA,many,CASSLYISVGEQYF,TGTGCCAGCAGTTTATATATTTCGGTGGGCGAGCAGTACTTC
TRBJ1-1,TRBV14,NA,many,CASSQVGGSEAFF,TGTGCCAGCAGCCAAGTCGGGGGCTCTGAAGCTTTCTTT
TRBJ2-1,TRBV12-3/TRBV12-4,TRBD2,NA,CASSTYSGGSSYNEQFF,TGTGCCAGCAGTACCTACAGCGGGGGCAGCTCCTACAATGAGCAGTTCTTC
TRBJ2-2,TRBV28,NA,many,CASSFSPANTGELFF,TGTGCCAGCAGTTTCTCCCCCGCGAACACCGGGGAGCTGTTTTTT
TRBJ2-1,TRBV4-2,NA,many,CASSHGPGAGDEYNEQFF,TGTGCCAGCAGCCACGGCCCGGGGGCGGGAGACGAATACAATGAGCAGTTCTTC
TRBJ2-3,TRBV6-1,NA,many,CASSEVPPSSHATDTQYF,TGTGCCAGCAGTGAAGTCCCTCCTAGTTCCCACGCGACAGATACGCAGTATTTT
TRBJ1-5,TRBV6-1,NA,many,CASTGAEYSNQPQHF,TGTGCCAGTACGGGGGCCGAATATAGCAATCAGCCCCAGCATTTT
TRBJ1-1,TRBV6-2/TRBV6-3,TRBD1,few,CASNGQGSLGTEAFF,TGTGCCAGCAATGGACAGGGTTCCCTTGGCACTGAAGCTTTCTTT
TRBJ1-6,TRBV24-1,NA,many,CATSDVLPARYNSPLHF,TGTGCCACCAGTGATGTGCTCCCCGCCCGCTATAATTCACCCCTCCACTTT
TRBJ1-1,TRBV10-1,TRBD1,many,CASSDSGQGAFF,TGCGCCAGCAGTGATTCGGGACAGGGGGCTTTCTTT
TRBJ2-5,TRBV7-2,NA,many,CASSLVLSGETQYF,TGTGCCAGCAGCTTAGTTCTTAGTGGAGAGACCCAGTACTTC
TRBJ1-1,TRBV7-2,NA,many,CASSYDRIMNTEAFF,TGTGCCAGCAGCTACGACAGAATCATGAACACTGAAGCTTTCTTT
TRBJ2-5,TRBV4-3,TRBD1,many,CASSQGSGGFETQYF,TGCGCCAGCAGCCAAGGCTCAGGGGGCTTCGAGACCCAGTACTTC